These 5 T cell receptor beta chains originate from one sample sequenced in a study of CD8 T cells in ankylosing spondylitis. Each CDR3 protein gets one entry after TCRdb re-called the 5' RACE reads with MiXCR. The sample carries 150,000 to 200,000 distinct CDR3 sequences, around a tenth recorded once. Sequenced input: blood, either unsorted or a sorted T cell fraction (not recorded which). The receptors here all came from a male donor with ankylosing spondylitis or in good health (not recorded which).

This clonotype was recorded at least ten times. The rearrangement joins TRBV29-1 to TRBJ2-3; D possibly corresponds to TRBD1 (5 bases). CDR3 size: 11 residues. Germline CDR1 is SQVTM and CDR2 is ANQGSEA. V was pared by 2 bases and J by 8 bases, with 8 bases between. CDR3: CSVELRGTQYF. The CDR3 coding sequence is TGCAGCGTTGAATTAAGGGGTACGCAGTATTTT.

This clonotype was seen at least ten times. The V call is TRBV27, the J call TRBJ1-1; D is unclear. In germline, CDR1 is MNHEY, CDR2 SMNVEV (reference sequence). Trimming stripped 4 bases from V and 5 bases from J, with 14 bases between. The CDR3 totals 14 residues. For the CDR3, the DNA is TGTGCCAGCAGTTCCACCCCAGGTGGGACTGAAGCTTTCTTT. Translating it yields CASSSTPGGTEAFF.

This clonotype was counted ten times or more. This chain uses TRBV5-5 with TRBJ2-5; 7 bases fit TRBD1. This CDR3 region has 15 residues. Germline V CDR1 and CDR2: SGHKS, YYEKEE (reference sequence). V was clipped by 4 bases and J by 3 bases; unmatched bases: 9. CDR3 in amino acids: CASSLEVTGEETQYF. CDR3 nucleotide sequence: TGTGCCAGCAGCCTTGAGGTTACAGGGGAAGAGACCCAGTACTTC.

This clonotype was counted many times. The chain is built from TRBV20-1 and TRBJ2-7, with a weak D call TRBD2 (5 bases). The germline V gene encodes CDR1 DFQATT and CDR2 SNEGSKA (reference sequence). This CDR3 comprises 15 residues. With 0 bases removed from V and 3 bases from J, the gap between germline ends came to 15 bases. The CDR3 protein is CSARDARGQNYEQYF. DNA for the CDR3: TGCAGTGCTAGAGATGCGCGCGGGCAGAACTACGAGCAGTACTTC.

This clonotype was seen repeatedly, ten times or more. The genes are TRBV20-1 and TRBJ2-3; 11 bases align to TRBD1. Germline V gives CDR1 DFQATT, CDR2 SNEGSKA (reference sequence). V lost 3 bases and J lost 3; bases outside the gene matches: 2. This CDR3 contains 14 residues. The CDR3 sequence: CSASGTGGTDTQYF. DNA for the CDR3: TGCAGTGCTAGTGGGACAGGGGGAACAGATACGCAGTATTTT.